This T cell receptor (beta chain) originates from a study of blood T cell repertoires in COVID-19. Study-wide background: T cells, B-cell-depleted T cells, or PBMCs supplied cDNA or gDNA.

Using immunoSEQ multiplex PCR, the repertoire was profiled, and TCRdb retains in-frame clones only, with some absent. In the table there are 60,000 to 75,000 clones, roughly 89% of which are singletons. Germline V gene sequence: CDR1 GTSNPN, CDR2 SVGIG (reference sequence). This CDR3 region has 13 residues. V shed 8 bases and J shed 2 bases, with 13 bases lying between them. The chain carries TRBV30 and TRBJ2-1; D gene ambiguous. The sequenced sample was peripheral blood. This clonotype was sampled from an elderly woman with acute or convalescent COVID-19. The CDR3 loop reads CAADTRTYNEQFF. DNA of the CDR3: TGTGCCGCCGACACTCGCACCTACAATGAGCAGTTCTTC. Supplemented by reference TRBV30 and TRBJ2-1, the full variable domain reads SQTIHQWPATLVQPVGSPLSLECTVEGTSNPNLYWYRQAAGRGLQLLFYSVGIGQISSEVPQNLSASRPQDRQFILSSKKLLLSDSGFYLCAADTRTYNEQFFGPGTRLTVL.